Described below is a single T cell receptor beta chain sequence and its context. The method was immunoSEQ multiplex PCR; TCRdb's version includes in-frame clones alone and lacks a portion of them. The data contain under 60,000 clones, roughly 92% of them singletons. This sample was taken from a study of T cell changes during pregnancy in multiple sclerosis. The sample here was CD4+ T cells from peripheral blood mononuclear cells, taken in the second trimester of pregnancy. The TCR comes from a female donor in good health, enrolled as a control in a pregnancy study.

CDR3 sequence reads: CASSLDPQGGSVGYTF. For the CDR3, the DNA is TGTGCCAGCAGCTTAGATCCGCAGGGTGGTTCGGTCGGCTACACCTTC. V usage is TRBV7-2 and J usage is TRBJ1-2, with D possibly matching TRBD1 (5 bases). V was clipped by 1 base and J by 8 bases, with 20 bases between them. The CDR3 has 16 residues. In germline, CDR1 is SGHTA, CDR2 FQGNSA. Looking up the rest from reference TRBV7-2 and TRBJ1-2 gives the full variable domain: GAGVSQSPSNKVTEKGKDVELRCDPISGHTALYWYRQSLGQGLEFLIYFQGNSAPDKSGLPSDRFSAERTGGSVSTLTIQRTQQEDSAVYLCASSLDPQGGSVGYTFGSGTRLTVV.